These 27 T cell receptor beta chains originate from one sample sequenced in a study of T cell changes during pregnancy in multiple sclerosis. Assay: immunoSEQ multiplex PCR; the TCRdb copy retains only in-frame clones and omits some. The sample includes nearly 40,000 clones, roughly 92% seen only once; the top ten take 0.78%. Sequenced material: CD4+ T cells from peripheral blood mononuclear cells, taken before pregnancy. The receptors shown here come from a female donor with multiple sclerosis, enrolled in a pregnancy study.

This clone was recorded only once. CDR3 protein: CASSARTYQETQYF. The DNA of the CDR3 is TGTGCCAGCAGCGCCCGGACATACCAAGAGACCCAGTACTTC. This chain connects TRBV9 to TRBJ2-5, with D perhaps TRBD1 (5 bases). The CDR3 has 14 residues. V was cut by 3 bases and J by 0 bases, with 9 bases left in between. Germline CDR1 is SGDLS and CDR2 is YYNGEE. Full variable domain (missing parts from reference TRBV9 and TRBJ2-5): DSGVTQTPKHLITATGQRVTLRCSPRSGDLSVYWYQQSLDQGLQFLIQYYNGEERAKGNILERFSAQQFPDLHSELNLSSLELGDSALYFCASSARTYQETQYFGPGTRLLVL.

The chain recombines TRBV28 with TRBJ2-3, with TRBD1 matching over 7 bases. CDR1 is MDHEN, CDR2 SYDVKM, per germline. CDR3 length: 13 amino acids. Trimming took 10 bases from V and 1 from J; bases not matched to a gene: 5. The CDR3 region is CATRDRGTDTQYF. Here the CDR3 DNA reads TGTGCCACCCGAGACAGGGGCACAGATACGCAGTATTTT.

The rearrangement links TRBV7-9 to TRBJ2-7; 8 nucleotides match TRBD2. The CDR3 consists of 17 residues. V lost 0 bases and J lost 1; bases outside the gene matches: 8. Germline V gene data show CDR1 as SEHNR and CDR2 as FQNEAQ (reference sequence). The CDR3 coding sequence is TGTGCCAGCAGCTTAGCGCTCACGGGACTAGTTTCCTACGAGCAGTACTTC. This gives the protein CASSLALTGLVSYEQYF.

The J gene is TRBJ1-5, the V gene TRBV19; the match to TRBD1 covers 8 bases. V lost 6 bases to trimming and J lost 4 bases; unmatched junction nucleotides: 8. In germline, CDR1 is LNHDA, CDR2 SQIVND (reference sequence). The CDR3 is 15 amino acids. CDR3 DNA sequence: TGTGCCAGTAGACCGACAGGGGCTCGTAATCAGCCCCAGCATTTT. Residues: CASRPTGARNQPQHF. The entire variable domain, with the rest obtained from reference TRBV19 and TRBJ1-5, is as follows: DGGITQSPKYLFRKEGQNVTLSCEQNLNHDAMYWYRQDPGQGLRLIYYSQIVNDFQKGDIAEGYSVSREKKESFPLTVTSAQKNPTAFYLCASRPTGARNQPQHFGDGTRLSIL.

The chain joins TRBV4-2 to TRBJ2-7; a weak D match, TRBD2 (6 bases). The CDR3 is 15 residues long. Per the germline V gene, CDR1 is LGHNA and CDR2 is YNFKEQ. V was pared by 0 bases and J by 2 bases, with 11 bases between. Here the CDR3 reads CASSQDWSGAYEQYF. CDR3 DNA: TGTGCCAGCAGCCAAGATTGGTCGGGAGCCTACGAGCAGTACTTC.

V and J are TRBV4-2 and TRBJ2-2, with D uncertain. With 5 bases removed from V and 4 bases from J, the gap between germline ends came to 23 bases. The CDR3 consists of 18 residues. From germline, CDR1 is LGHNA and CDR2 YNFKEQ. CDR3 region: CASSSTLTAARGTGELFF. DNA of the CDR3: TGTGCCAGCAGCTCAACCCTGACTGCCGCCAGAGGCACCGGGGAGCTGTTTTTT.

This chain joins TRBV18 and TRBJ1-1; D is undetermined. The germline V and J ends were trimmed by 0 bases and 1 base, with 9 bases remaining between them. Germline CDR1 and CDR2: KGHSH and LQKENI. CDR3 length equals 15 residues. DNA for the CDR3: TGTGCCAGCTCACCACCTCTCACAGAGAACACTGAAGCTTTCTTT. Its protein is CASSPPLTENTEAFF.

The rearrangement joins TRBV7-2 to TRBJ1-2; TRBD1 might be the D (6 bases). There are 13 residues in the CDR3. CDR1 is SGHTA, CDR2 FQGNSA, per germline. V lost 5 bases, J lost 2 bases, and 9 bases lay in between. In DNA form, the CDR3 reads TGTGCCAGCAGCCCGGACAGCAACTATGGCTACACCTTC. This gives the protein CASSPDSNYGYTF.

The chain has TRBV2 and TRBJ2-7, with 8 bases that match TRBD1. This CDR3 region has 14 residues. Germline V gene data show CDR1 as SNHLY and CDR2 as FYNNEI. The V segment lost 7 bases and the J segment 2 bases; nucleotides outside the gene matches: 7. The CDR3 coding sequence is TGTGCCAGCACCCGGGACAGGATAACCTACGAGCAGTACTTC. Its protein is CASTRDRITYEQYF.

In nucleotides, the CDR3 is TGTGCCAGCAGCCAGCAGGCAGCCGGGACTAGCGGGAGGAATGAGCAGTTCTTC. This codes for CASSQQAAGTSGRNEQFF. The chain carries TRBV7-2 and TRBJ2-1; 15 positions agree with TRBD2. The CDR3 is 18 residues long. Germline V gene lookup returns CDR1 SGHTA and CDR2 FQGNSA. V shed 5 bases and J 7 bases; nucleotides not matched to a gene: 12. The full variable domain, in which reference TRBV7-2 and TRBJ2-1 provide the parts outside the CDR3, is GAGVSQSPSNKVTEKGKDVELRCDPISGHTALYWYRQSLGQGLEFLIYFQGNSAPDKSGLPSDRFSAERTGGSVSTLTIQRTQQEDSAVYLCASSQQAAGTSGRNEQFFGPGTRLTVL.

The chain recombines TRBV28 with TRBJ2-7; TRBD2 agrees at 7 bases. V lost 2 bases, J lost 3 bases, and 4 bases stayed unmatched. The CDR3 is 14 amino acids. Germline lookup yields CDR1 MDHEN and CDR2 SYDVKM. CDR3 in amino acids: CASSLGGRVYEQYF. CDR3 sequence (DNA): TGTGCCAGCAGTTTAGGAGGGAGGGTCTACGAGCAGTACTTC.

The V call is TRBV7-2, the J call TRBJ2-1; TRBD1 matches 7 bases. Germline V gene data show CDR1 as SGHTA and CDR2 as FQGNSA. With V trimmed by 5 bases and J by 5 bases, 9 bases remained unmatched. The CDR3 covers 15 residues. CDR3 sequence: CASSTKTGSHNEQFF. The CDR3 bases are TGTGCCAGCAGCACGAAGACAGGGTCCCACAATGAGCAGTTCTTC.

The gene calls are TRBV19 and TRBJ2-7; D possibly corresponds to TRBD2 (6 bases). The V gene lost 6 bases and the J gene lost 2 bases, with 17 bases spanning the gap. In germline, CDR1 is LNHDA, CDR2 SQIVND (reference sequence). This CDR3 has 15 residues. CDR3 sequence: CASSPGGGSAYEQYF. The CDR3 DNA reads as TGTGCCAGTAGCCCCGGGGGTGGATCCGCCTACGAGCAGTACTTC.

Here the CDR3 reads CATGQGLKKLFF. The CDR3 coding sequence is TGTGCCACGGGACAGGGTTTAAAGAAACTGTTTTTT. V and J are TRBV28 and TRBJ1-4, with 9 bases aligning to TRBD1. CDR1 and CDR2 (germline): MDHEN, SYDVKM. V dropped 10 bases and J dropped 11; count of bases not matched to a gene: 8. The CDR3 loop spans 12 amino acids. Full variable domain (rest looked up from reference TRBV28 and TRBJ1-4): DVKVTQSSRYLVKRTGEKVFLECVQDMDHENMFWYRQDPGLGLRLIYFSYDVKMKEKGDIPEGYSVSREKKERFSLILESASTNQTSMYLCATGQGLKKLFFGSGTQLSVL.

The V and J genes are TRBV28 and TRBJ1-1; 11 positions agree with TRBD1. Germline CDR1 reads MDHEN; CDR2 reads SYDVKM. There are 17 residues in the CDR3. Trimming took 6 bases from V and 5 from J; bases not matched to a gene: 14. CDR3 amino acids: CASRLLLGTGGGTEAFF. The CDR3 region has the DNA TGTGCCAGCAGGCTCCTTCTTGGGACAGGGGGAGGAACTGAAGCTTTCTTT.

The V and J genes are TRBV5-1 and TRBJ2-3, with a weak D call TRBD1 (6 bases). The V gene's germline CDR1 is SGHRS and CDR2 YFSETQ. Trimming left V 0 bases short and J 1 base short, with 9 bases between. This CDR3 comprises 15 residues. CDR3 in DNA: TGCGCCAGCAGCTTGGTGCAGGGGCGCACAGATACGCAGTATTTT. Its protein product is CASSLVQGRTDTQYF.

The V and J genes are TRBV5-1 and TRBJ1-6; maybe TRBD1 (5 bases). From germline, CDR1 is SGHRS and CDR2 YFSETQ. CDR3 length: 15 residues. Trimming cost V 0 bases and J 9 bases, with 13 bases left between them. In DNA, the CDR3 is TGCGCCAGCAGCTTGGTTGGCAGGGAGGGTTCACCCCTCCACTTT. This sequence encodes CASSLVGREGSPLHF.

The J gene is TRBJ2-1, the V gene TRBV5-1; a weak D match, TRBD2 (6 bases). Germline CDR1 reads SGHRS; CDR2 reads YFSETQ. With 7 bases removed from V and 3 bases from J, the gap between germline ends came to 20 bases. The CDR3 extends over 16 amino acids. CDR3 loop: CASLLGSGVGYNEQFF. CDR3 DNA: TGCGCCAGCCTGCTTGGGTCGGGAGTGGGCTACAATGAGCAGTTCTTC.

The chain carries TRBV9 and TRBJ2-2; TRBD2 agrees at 7 bases. V gave up 4 bases and J gave up 5 bases; unmatched junction bases: 8. The germline gives CDR1 SGDLS, CDR2 YYNGEE. The CDR3 spans 15 residues. CDR3 residues: CASSSGLAETGELFF. In DNA, the CDR3 is TGTGCCAGCAGCTCGGGGCTAGCGGAGACCGGGGAGCTGTTTTTT. Based on the CDR3 plus reference TRBV9 and TRBJ2-2, the full variable domain is DSGVTQTPKHLITATGQRVTLRCSPRSGDLSVYWYQQSLDQGLQFLIQYYNGEERAKGNILERFSAQQFPDLHSELNLSSLELGDSALYFCASSSGLAETGELFFGEGSRLTVL.

The chain uses TRBV28 and TRBJ1-4, with 8 bases aligning to TRBD1. J was trimmed by 3 bases and V by 5 bases; bases with no gene match: 5. The CDR3 extends over 15 amino acids. Germline assignment: CDR1 MDHEN and CDR2 SYDVKM. In DNA form, the CDR3 reads TGTGCCAGCAGTCTCTCAGGGGGCCCTAATGAAAAACTGTTTTTT. As protein: CASSLSGGPNEKLFF.

The chain carries TRBV28 and TRBJ2-1; D is possibly TRBD1 (6 bases). CDR1 is MDHEN and CDR2 is SYDVKM in the germline V gene. CDR3 length: 17 amino acids. V lost 3 bases, J lost 2 bases, and 17 bases lay in between. The DNA for the CDR3 is TGTGCCAGCAGTTTGCCCTGGGGGCTCAGCGCCTACAATGAGCAGTTCTTC. As protein: CASSLPWGLSAYNEQFF.

J is TRBJ2-7 and V is TRBV7-9; weak D call: TRBD2 (7 bases). CDR1 SEHNR and CDR2 FQNEAQ come from the germline V gene (reference sequence). Trimming cost V 6 bases and J 4 bases, with 28 bases left between them. The length of the CDR3 is 18 residues. This chain's CDR3 is CASRGGGDSHRAGYEQYF. CDR3 nucleotide sequence: TGTGCCAGCAGGGGAGGGGGTGACTCCCACCGGGCGGGTTACGAGCAGTACTTC.

V gene TRBV7-2 combines with J gene TRBJ2-7; 8 positions agree with TRBD2. The CDR3 totals 15 residues. Germline trimming cut 5 bases from V and 2 bases from J; bases unmatched to any gene: 8. Germline CDR1 is SGHTA and CDR2 is FQGNSA. The CDR3 nucleotides read TGTGCCAGCAGCCTGACTAGCGCTACCCCCTACGAGCAGTACTTC. It translates to CASSLTSATPYEQYF.

The chain combines TRBV28 with TRBJ2-3, with 7 bases identical to TRBD2. The CDR3 length is 14 residues. CDR1 and CDR2 from the germline V gene are MDHEN and SYDVKM. Trimming took 6 bases from V and 3 from J; bases not matched to a gene: 6. The CDR3 sequence is CASRGLAVTDTQYF. CDR3 nucleotide sequence: TGTGCCAGCAGGGGCCTAGCGGTTACAGATACGCAGTATTTT.

The chain joins TRBV6-5 to TRBJ1-4; the D gene is possibly TRBD1 (5 bases). Trimming left V 2 bases short and J 7 bases short, with 11 bases between. CDR3 length equals 14 residues. Germline-derived CDR1 and CDR2 are MNHEY and SVGAGI. The CDR3 loop is CASSYRQGGEKLFF. CDR3 nucleotides: TGTGCCAGCAGTTACCGGCAGGGTGGTGAAAAACTGTTTTTT.

This clone was detected a few times. V usage is TRBV7-9 and J usage is TRBJ2-3; D might be TRBD1 (6 bases). The CDR3 spans 16 residues. The V gene's germline CDR1 is SEHNR and CDR2 FQNEAQ (reference sequence). The V and J ends lost 1 base and 2 bases respectively, with 13 bases between them. CDR3 sequence: CASSLVITGNTDTQYF. CDR3 DNA sequence: TGTGCCAGCAGCTTAGTGATTACAGGGAACACAGATACGCAGTATTTT.

The chain is built from TRBV10-1 and TRBJ2-7; TRBD1 matches 9 bases. The junction had 8 bases not matched to a gene; V was cut back by 10 bases and J by 1 base. This CDR3 comprises 14 residues. Germline-derived CDR1 and CDR2 are WNHNN and SYGVQD (reference sequence). CDR3 sequence: CAKRQGGLSYEQYF. The CDR3 region has the DNA TGCGCCAAACGACAGGGGGGCCTTTCCTACGAGCAGTACTTC.